This TCR beta chain was retrieved from a study of cytomegalovirus exposure and HLA in healthy donors. 60 Vbeta and 13 Jbeta primers were used in PCR. The assay was immunoSEQ multiplex PCR, and TCRdb's table has in-frame clones only and misses some. The data contain approximately 140,000 clones, around 71% of them singletons. The CDR3 covers 14 residues. CDR1 is SGHRS and CDR2 is YFSETQ in the germline V gene. The ends lost 4 bases at V and 5 bases at J; junction bases unmatched: 4. This receptor was obtained from a woman aged 55-69 years in good health and CMV-seropositive. The V and J genes are TRBV5-1 and TRBJ1-4; the match to TRBD1 covers 8 bases. The sample comprised PBMCs. Here the CDR3 DNA reads TGCGCCAGCAGCATCAGGACAGGGAATGAAAAACTGTTTTTT. Its protein is CASSIRTGNEKLFF.